What follows is one T cell receptor beta chain and its context. Its antigen remains undetermined. Per-nucleotide qualities are absent, and no much larger clonotype sits a single base away. Genomic DNA was isolated from the sorted cells so that the TCRbeta CDR3 region could be sequenced. The immunoSEQ Assay was used to sequence the TCRbeta CDR3 regions. Held by TCRdb, this immuneACCESS table contains in-frame sequences only and omits some clones. Under half of the omission traces to an unresolved V gene where checked; the cause of the rest is unknown. In this sample the table shows about 67,000 clones, 85% to 90% of which occur a single time. Roughly 3.7% of the sample is taken by the ten largest. This sample was taken from a study of OX40 agonist ivuxolimab in advanced cancers. For the study in its entirety: Ivuxolimab was a fully human IgG2 agonistic monoclonal antibody targeting the costimulatory receptor OX40 (CD134). The paper describes the monotherapy dose-escalation part (N of about 54 patients) of the phase I trial of ivuxolimab. Intravenous ivuxolimab was administered to patients every 2 weeks at six dose levels: 0.01, 0.1, 0.3, 1.5, 3 and 10 mg/kg. Prior anti-PD-1, anti-PD-L1 or anti-CTLA-4 therapy was permitted, and checkpoint inhibitors had been received by under 50% of dose-escalation patients. The dose-escalation cohort was roughly 80% male with a mean age of around 62 years, ranging from roughly 23 to 80. Peripheral TCRbeta sequencing was intended to test whether TCR sequence diversity was altered and clonal T-cell expansion was caused by ivuxolimab. Among the roughly 52 dose-escalation patients, roughly 20 had hepatocellular carcinoma, approximately 15 melanoma, 9 renal cell carcinoma and 9 head and neck cancer. Partial responses occurred in three dose-escalation patients: two with cutaneous melanoma and one with hepatocellular carcinoma. Overall study results and their limits: The antigen specificity of the clonally expanded peripheral T cells was not determined. Low levels of normalized T-cell clonal expansion were also seen in some patients who did not respond. At doses of 0.1 to 3.0 mg/kg, clonal expansion of both CD4+ and CD8+ T cells in blood was seen between baseline and week 6. Partial responders in the 0.1-3.0 mg/kg groups had among the lowest normalized peripheral clonal expansion, especially among CD8+ T cells. After ivuxolimab, expanded clones were on average more numerous among CD8+ T cells than among CD4+ T cells.

V was cut back by 4 bases and J by 7 bases, leaving a gap of 17 bases between them. The cysteine opens and the phenylalanine closes a CDR3 of 14 amino acids. Only the CDR3 portion is preserved as DNA: 42 bases, with reading frame beginning at the first base. According to the germline V gene, CDR1 reads SGHRS and CDR2 reads YFSETQ. Patients with a history of autoimmune disease or receiving systemic immunosuppression were excluded from the trial. Peripheral blood for TCR sequencing was collected from all dose cohorts at baseline, on cycle 4 day 1, and on cycle 7 day 1. The samples were drawn from a first-in-human, open-label, multicenter phase I dose-escalation trial of ivuxolimab. Adults with locally advanced or metastatic head and neck squamous cell, hepatocellular, melanoma or renal cell carcinoma were enrolled in the trial. CD4+ and CD8+ T cells were sorted separately from peripheral blood before TCR sequencing.

The receptor was isolated from an adult with an advanced solid tumor such as melanoma, head and neck, liver or kidney cancer. The sequence joins TRBV5-1 to TRBJ2-5; a confident D gene designation cannot be given. The material sequenced was CD4+ or CD8+ T cells sorted from blood, taken in a trial of the OX40 agonist ivuxolimab. The CDR3 amino acid sequence is: CASSPGQAAATQYF. The base sequence is TGCGCCAGCAGCCCCGGCCAAGCTGCAGCGACCCAGTACTTC.